This TCR beta chain stems from a study of cytotoxic CD8 clonotypes in ibrutinib-treated CLL. In the study overall: The study recorded mean values of almost 260,000 productive templates and tens of thousands of productive rearrangements per sample.

Sequencing was performed with immunoSEQ multiplex PCR; in TCRdb, only in-frame clones are kept and a portion is missing. The table has 140,000 or so clones, roughly three quarters seen once; the top ten hold more than 10%. This CDR3 comprises 14 residues. V was pared by 5 bases and J by 4 bases, with 15 bases between. The germline gives CDR1 GTSNPN, CDR2 SVGIG (reference sequence). This sequence originates from a human donor with chronic lymphocytic leukemia. The starting material was PBMCs, obtained after 12 months of ibrutinib treatment. This chain joins TRBV30 and TRBJ1-5, with D possibly matching TRBD1 (6 bases). Here the CDR3 DNA reads TGTGCCTGGGGAGACAGGTGGGGGAATCAGCCCCAGCATTTT. Translated, it gives CAWGDRWGNQPQHF. The entire variable domain, with the rest obtained from reference TRBV30 and TRBJ1-5, is as follows: SQTIHQWPATLVQPVGSPLSLECTVEGTSNPNLYWYRQAAGRGLQLLFYSVGIGQISSEVPQNLSASRPQDRQFILSSKKLLLSDSGFYLCAWGDRWGNQPQHFGDGTRLSIL.